This T cell receptor beta chain is from a study of shared clonotypes between healthy human individuals. Study-level findings and limits: Clonotypes not shared had lower generation probabilities than those common to all four donors.

Using about 220 ng DNA, approximately 30,000 T cell genomes, the sorted-subset replicate PCRs were run. The data were produced by immunoSEQ multiplex PCR, yet TCRdb's version contains in-frame clones alone and is incomplete. The table includes about a million clones, about 75% detected once. Germline CDR1 SGHRS, CDR2 YFSETQ. Trimming cost V 2 bases and J 4 bases, with 15 bases left between them. The CDR3 covers 16 residues. To note about this clone: Its antigen is currently unknown.

This receptor was taken from a man aged 18 to 30 in good health. The sequencing sample was made of memory CD4+ T cells sorted from blood. Sample subset: CD45RA-negative fraction. The chain is built from TRBV5-1 and TRBJ2-2; D is unresolved. This CDR3 is CASSFSRGLPTGELFF. In DNA form, the CDR3 reads TGCGCCAGCAGCTTTAGTAGAGGCCTCCCCACCGGGGAGCTGTTTTTT.